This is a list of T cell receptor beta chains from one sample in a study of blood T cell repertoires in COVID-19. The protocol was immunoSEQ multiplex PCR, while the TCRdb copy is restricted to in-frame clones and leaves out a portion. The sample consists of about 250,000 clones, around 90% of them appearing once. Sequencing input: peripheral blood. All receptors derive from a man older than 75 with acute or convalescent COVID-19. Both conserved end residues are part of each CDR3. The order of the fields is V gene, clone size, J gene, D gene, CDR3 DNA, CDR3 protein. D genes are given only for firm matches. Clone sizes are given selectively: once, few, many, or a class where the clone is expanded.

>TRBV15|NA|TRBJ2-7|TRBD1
TGTGCCACCAGCAGTGGGACAGAGAAAGGCCACGAGCAGTACTTC
CATSSGTEKGHEQYF
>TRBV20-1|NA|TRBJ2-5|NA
TGCAGTGCTACAGGGCAAGAGACCCAGTACTTC
CSATGQETQYF
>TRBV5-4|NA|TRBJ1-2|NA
TGTGCCAGCAGCCTACAGGGTGTCGACTATGGCTACACCTTC
CASSLQGVDYGYTF
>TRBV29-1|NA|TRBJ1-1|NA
TGCAGCGTTGAAGAGGACACGGCTGAAGCTTTCTTT
CSVEEDTAEAFF
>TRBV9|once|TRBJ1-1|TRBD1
TGTGCCAGCAGCGCCCGGACAGGGCGGGGAATGAACACTGAAGCTTTCTTT
CASSARTGRGMNTEAFF
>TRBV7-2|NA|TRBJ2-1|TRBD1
TGTGCCAGCAGCTTGGGGACAGCCAGGAACAATGAGCAGTTCTTC
CASSLGTARNNEQFF
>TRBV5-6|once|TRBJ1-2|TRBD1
TGTGCCAGCAGCTACGGACAGGGACGTTCTAACTATGGCTACACCTTC
CASSYGQGRSNYGYTF
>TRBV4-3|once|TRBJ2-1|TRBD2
TGCGCCAGCAGCCAAGTAATGGTAGCGGGAGGGTTCTATGAGCAGTTCTTC
CASSQVMVAGGFYEQFF
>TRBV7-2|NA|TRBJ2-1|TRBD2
TGTGCCAGCACCCTAGCGGGGGGGTACAATGAGCAGTTCTTC
CASTLAGGYNEQFF
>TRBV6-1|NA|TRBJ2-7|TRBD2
TGTGCCAGCCTTCGGGAGGGCCTTTCGTACGAGCAGTACTTC
CASLREGLSYEQYF
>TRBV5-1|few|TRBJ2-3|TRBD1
TGCGCCAGCAGCTCCGAGACAGGGGGAACAGATACGCAGTATTTT
CASSSETGGTDTQYF
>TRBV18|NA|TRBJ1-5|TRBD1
TGTGCCAGCTCATCTCTAGTGACAGGGACGCGGTTTAGCAATCAGCCCCAGCATTTT
CASSSLVTGTRFSNQPQHF
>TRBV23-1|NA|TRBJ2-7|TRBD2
TGCGCCAGCAGTCAAAACATGGCTAGCGGGCCTAACTACGAGCAGTACTTC
CASSQNMASGPNYEQYF
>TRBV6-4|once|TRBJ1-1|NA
TGTGCCAGCAGTCCTTCTAGGGGGAGAAACACTGAAGCTTTCTTT
CASSPSRGRNTEAFF
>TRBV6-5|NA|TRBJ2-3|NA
TGTGCCAGCATGGGAGGTCACACAGATACGCAGTATTTT
CASMGGHTDTQYF
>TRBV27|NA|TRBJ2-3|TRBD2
TGTGCCAGCAGCCTGAATGGACTAGCAACAGATACGCAGTATTTT
CASSLNGLATDTQYF
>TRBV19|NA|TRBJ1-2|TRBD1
TGTGCCAGTAGTATCGGGACAGCAAACTATGGCTACACCTTC
CASSIGTANYGYTF
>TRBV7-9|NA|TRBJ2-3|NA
TGTGCCAGCAGCTTAGCGAGTCTAGCGATCACAGATACGCAGTATTTT
CASSLASLAITDTQYF
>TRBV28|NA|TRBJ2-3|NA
TGTGCCAGCACCACGACTACAGATACGCAGTATTTT
CASTTTTDTQYF
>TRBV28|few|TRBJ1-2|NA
TGTGCCAGCAGCCTGGGGGGGAGGAACTATGGCTACACCTTC
CASSLGGRNYGYTF
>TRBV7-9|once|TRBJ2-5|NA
TGTGCCAGCAGCCGACAGAGAGGAGAGACCCAGTACTTC
CASSRQRGETQYF
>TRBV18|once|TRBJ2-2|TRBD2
TGTGCCAGCTCAACTAGCGGGAGATACGGGGAGCTGTTTTTT
CASSTSGRYGELFF
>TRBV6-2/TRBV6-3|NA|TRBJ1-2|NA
TGTGCCAGCAGTCACTCGACAGCACAGAACTATGGCTACACCTTC
CASSHSTAQNYGYTF
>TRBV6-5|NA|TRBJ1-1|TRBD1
TGTGCCAGCCAGACAGGGGAGAATCCTGAAGCTTTCTTT
CASQTGENPEAFF
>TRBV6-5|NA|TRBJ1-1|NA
TGTGCCAGCAACGGGAACACTGAAGCTTTCTTT
CASNGNTEAFF
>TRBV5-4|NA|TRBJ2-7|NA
TGTGCCAGCAGCTTGGGTCAGGGGAGCTACGAGCAGTACTTC
CASSLGQGSYEQYF
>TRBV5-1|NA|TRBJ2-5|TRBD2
TGCGCCAGCAGCATACTAGCGGGAGGTTTAGAGACCCAGTACTTC
CASSILAGGLETQYF
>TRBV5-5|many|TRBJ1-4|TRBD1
TGTGCCAGCAGCTTGGACAGGGGGCTCGAACTGTTTTTT
CASSLDRGLELFF
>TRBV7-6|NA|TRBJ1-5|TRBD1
TGTGCCAGCAGCCCCCGGGACAGGGGGAATCAGCCCCAGCATTTT
CASSPRDRGNQPQHF
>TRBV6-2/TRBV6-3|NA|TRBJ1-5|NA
TGTGCCAGCAGTTTTCCAGGGCGTCCCGATCAGCCCCAGCATTTT
CASSFPGRPDQPQHF
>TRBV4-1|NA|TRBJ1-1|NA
TGCGCCAGCAGCCAAGGGGGAGCCCTCAGAACTTTCTTT
CASSQGGALRTFF
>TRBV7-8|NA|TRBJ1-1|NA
TGTGCCAGCAGCTCGGGCAGGGTCACTGAAGCTTTCTTT
CASSSGRVTEAFF
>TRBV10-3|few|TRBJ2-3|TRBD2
TGTGCCATCAGTGAGGCTAGCGGGGGTGGTACGCAGTATTTT
CAISEASGGGTQYF
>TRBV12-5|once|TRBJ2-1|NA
TGTGCTAGTGGTTTCGGCTACAATGAGCAGTTCTTC
CASGFGYNEQFF